This record covers a single TCR beta chain. What it binds is unknown. At one boundary the junction diverges from the germline segment, which might be a read error. Profiling relied on immunoSEQ multiplex PCR, and the TCRdb table lists in-frame clones only, not all of them. The table has 85,000 to 110,000 clones, about 80% seen once. There are 12 residues in the CDR3. Germline lookup yields CDR1 GTSNPN and CDR2 SVGIG (reference sequence). The data are from a study of T cell clones after liver transplantation. Study results and caveats: Post-transplant, graft-donor-reactive CD4 TCRbeta sequences in blood dropped significantly in 5 of 8 subjects.

The sequenced sample was CD4+ T cells from blood, obtained around 4 years after liver transplant. The chain employs TRBV30 and TRBJ2-7, with 15 bases aligning to TRBD2. This TCR came from a human patient who received a liver transplant. Some T cells may be transferred from the graft donor. The CDR3, as DNA: TGTGCCTGGATTCGGACTAGCGGGAGGGCACTCTTC. Protein: CAWIRTSGRALF.